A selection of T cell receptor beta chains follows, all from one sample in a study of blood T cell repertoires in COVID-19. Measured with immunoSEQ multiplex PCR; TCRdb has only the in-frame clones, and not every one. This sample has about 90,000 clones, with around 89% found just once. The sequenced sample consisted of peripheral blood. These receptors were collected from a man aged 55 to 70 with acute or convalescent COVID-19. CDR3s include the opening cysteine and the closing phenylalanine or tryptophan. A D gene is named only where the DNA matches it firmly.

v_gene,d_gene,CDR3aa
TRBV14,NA,CASSQEVSWEINYGYTF
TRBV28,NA,CASSLSSTDTQYF
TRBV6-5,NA,CASSYGPYNEQFF
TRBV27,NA,CASSPLSGGNEKLFF
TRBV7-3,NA,CASSSSGGANTEAFF
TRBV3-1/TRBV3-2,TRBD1,CASSSRDRGEKLFF
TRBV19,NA,CASRGGGVYEQYF
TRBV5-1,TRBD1,CASSLSYRGPGSGANVLTF
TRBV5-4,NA,CASSLEGGYEQYF
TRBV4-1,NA,CASSQVARDYGYTF
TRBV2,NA,CASSDGGGLHGYTF
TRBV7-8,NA,CASSPLAGFNQPQHF
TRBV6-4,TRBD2,CASSPRLARRTGELFF
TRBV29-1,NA,CSVVGGENQPQHF
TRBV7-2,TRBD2,CASSPPGLGYEQYF
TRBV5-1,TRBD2,CASSPSTSRSYNEQFF
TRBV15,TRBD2,CATEPGLEAYEQYF
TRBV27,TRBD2,CASSLSREGHSQYF
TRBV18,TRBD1,CASSPLGQGGSYNEQFF
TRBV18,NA,CASFAQTNTEAFF
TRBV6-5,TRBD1,CASSRGQGAGETQYF
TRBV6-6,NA,CASSYYSRYEQFF
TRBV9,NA,CASSVGQNNEKLFF
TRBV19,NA,CASSYRGIGEQYF
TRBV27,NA,CASSPRSDTQYF
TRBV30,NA,CAWDWSSGNTIYF
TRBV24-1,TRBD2,CATSATSGSNYNEQFF
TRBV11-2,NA,CASSWGRGFSGANVLTF
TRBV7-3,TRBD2,CASSLTGTSGVRGNEQFF
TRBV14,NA,CASSLIDSSSGNTIYF
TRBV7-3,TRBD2,CASSLTAGGVNTDTQYF
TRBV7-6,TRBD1,CASSSSGGAIAGNTIYF
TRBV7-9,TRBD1,CASSLPQQGVDGYTF
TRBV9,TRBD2,CASSVAPGGTQETQYF
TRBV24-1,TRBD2,CATSDFGGDEQYF
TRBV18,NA,CASSPTMEGFEQYF
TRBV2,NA,CASSSRGGNTIYF
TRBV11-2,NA,CASSLGSSGNQPQHF
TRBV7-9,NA,CASEEVNTGELFF
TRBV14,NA,CASSQLASSTDTQYF
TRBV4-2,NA,CASSQVRDEQYF
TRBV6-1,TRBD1,CASSEQGQGGSGNTIYF
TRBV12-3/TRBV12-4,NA,CASERRGNEQFF
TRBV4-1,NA,CASSLPGLSYEQYF